This entry features one T cell receptor (beta chain) sequence. Its target is not known. This sample was included in a study of cytomegalovirus exposure and HLA in healthy donors. Study at large: In terms of ancestry, the Caucasian-associated cluster contained roughly 80% of the approximately 420 genotyped donors. Study-level points and caveats: Later on, an analysis showed TCR association rates differing by HLA locus, with DRB1 the most and HLA-C the fewest. Productive rates of about 90% or about 30% were seen for most TCR beta V segments in an earlier analysis. In a later analysis, TCR beta V- and J-gene trimming showed a link to a missense DCLRE1C variant.

The PCR ran on 60 Vbeta and 13 Jbeta primers. Profiled with immunoSEQ multiplex PCR; TCRdb holds only in-frame clones, not every one. The table lists under 150,000 clones, around three quarters of them singletons. The CDR3 spans 14 residues. V was clipped by 5 bases and J by 0 bases, with 10 bases between them. The germline V gene has CDR1 SNHLY and CDR2 FYNNEI. The source is a woman between 40 and 55 years old in good health and CMV-seropositive. The sequenced sample was PBMCs. The chain carries TRBV2 and TRBJ1-1; weak D call: TRBD1 (5 bases). The CDR3 region is CASSKDIMNTEAFF. The DNA for the CDR3 is TGTGCCAGCAGTAAGGACATAATGAACACTGAAGCTTTCTTT.